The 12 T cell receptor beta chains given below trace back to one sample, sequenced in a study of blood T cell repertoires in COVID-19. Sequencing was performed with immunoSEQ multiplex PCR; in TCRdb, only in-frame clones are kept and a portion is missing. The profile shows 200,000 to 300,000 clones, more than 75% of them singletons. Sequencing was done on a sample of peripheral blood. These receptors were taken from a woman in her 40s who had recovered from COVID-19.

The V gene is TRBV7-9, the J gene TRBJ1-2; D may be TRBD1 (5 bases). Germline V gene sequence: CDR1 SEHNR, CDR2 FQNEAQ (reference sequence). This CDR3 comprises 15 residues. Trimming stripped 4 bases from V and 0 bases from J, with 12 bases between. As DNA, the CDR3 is TGTGCCAGCAGCTCGGCCCGACAGCCTAACTATGGCTACACCTTC. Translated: CASSSARQPNYGYTF.

This CDR3 reads CASSLVRGPTGEQYF. The CDR3 DNA reads as TGTGCCAGCAGCTTAGTTCGAGGTCCGACGGGCGAGCAGTACTTC. J is TRBJ2-7 and V is TRBV11-2; D gene uncertain. The V end lost 1 base, the J end lost 6 bases, and 16 bases lay between the germline ends. The CDR3 consists of 15 residues. Per the germline V gene, CDR1 is SGHAT and CDR2 is FQNNGV.

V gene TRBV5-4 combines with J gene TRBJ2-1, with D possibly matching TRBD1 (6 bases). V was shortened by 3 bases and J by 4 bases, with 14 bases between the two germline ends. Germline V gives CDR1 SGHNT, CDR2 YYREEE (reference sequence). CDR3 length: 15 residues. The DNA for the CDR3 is TGTGCCAGCAGCTCCAGACAGGAGAATTACAATGAGCAGTTCTTC. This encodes CASSSRQENYNEQFF.

The CDR3 is CASNKGQGVSGNTIYF. The DNA of the CDR3 is TGTGCCAGCAATAAAGGGCAAGGGGTCTCTGGAAACACCATATATTTT. The V gene is TRBV6-6, the J gene TRBJ1-3; D may be TRBD1 (5 bases). CDR1 and CDR2 from the germline V gene are MNHNY and SVGAGI (reference sequence). The CDR3 length is 16 residues. V was cut by 7 bases and J by 0 bases, with 16 bases left in between.

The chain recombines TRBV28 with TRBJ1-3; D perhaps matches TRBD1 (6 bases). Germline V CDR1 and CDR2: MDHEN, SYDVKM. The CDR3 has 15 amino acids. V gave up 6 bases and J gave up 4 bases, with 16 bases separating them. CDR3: CASRSGRGTGNTIYF. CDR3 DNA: TGTGCCAGCAGGAGTGGCAGGGGAACCGGAAACACCATATATTTT.

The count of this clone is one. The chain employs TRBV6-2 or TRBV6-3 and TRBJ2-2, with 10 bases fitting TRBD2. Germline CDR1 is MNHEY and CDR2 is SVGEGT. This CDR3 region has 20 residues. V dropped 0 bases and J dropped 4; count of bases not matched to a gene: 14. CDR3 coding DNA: TGTGCCAGCAGTTACTCTAGGCTAGCGGGGGCCGATAGAACCACCGGGGAGCTGTTTTTT. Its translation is CASSYSRLAGADRTTGELFF.

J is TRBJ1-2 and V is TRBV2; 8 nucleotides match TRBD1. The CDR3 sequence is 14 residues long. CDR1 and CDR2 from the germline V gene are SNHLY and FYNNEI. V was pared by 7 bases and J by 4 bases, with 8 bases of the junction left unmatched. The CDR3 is CASTRKDRAYGYTF. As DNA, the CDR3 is TGTGCCAGCACCCGGAAGGACAGGGCCTATGGCTACACCTTC.

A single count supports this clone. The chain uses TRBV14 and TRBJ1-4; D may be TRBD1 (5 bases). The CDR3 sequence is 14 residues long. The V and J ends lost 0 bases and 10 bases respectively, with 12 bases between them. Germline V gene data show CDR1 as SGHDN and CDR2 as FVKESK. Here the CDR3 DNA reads TGTGCCAGCAGCCAAGACTCCCACGGGGGAAAACTGTTTTTT. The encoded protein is CASSQDSHGGKLFF.

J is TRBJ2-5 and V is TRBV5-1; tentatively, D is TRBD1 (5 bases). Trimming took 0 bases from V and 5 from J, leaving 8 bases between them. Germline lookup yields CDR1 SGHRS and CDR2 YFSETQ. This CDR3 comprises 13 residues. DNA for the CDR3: TGCGCCAGCAGCTTGGACAGGTTGGAGACCCAGTACTTC. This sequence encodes CASSLDRLETQYF.

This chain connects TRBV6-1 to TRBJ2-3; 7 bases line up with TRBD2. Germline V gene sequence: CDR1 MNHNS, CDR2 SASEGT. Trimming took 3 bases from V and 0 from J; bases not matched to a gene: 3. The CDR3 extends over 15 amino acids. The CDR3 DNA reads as TGTGCCAGCAGTGATGAGCGGGGCAGCACAGATACGCAGTATTTT. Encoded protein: CASSDERGSTDTQYF.

CDR3 DNA: TGCGCCAGCAGCCGCGGGACAGAATCCTACGAGCAGTACTTC. This codes for CASSRGTESYEQYF. The V gene is TRBV5-1, the J gene TRBJ2-7, with D possibly TRBD1 on 7 matching bases. Trimming removed 4 bases at V and 1 base at J, with 12 bases between. This CDR3 contains 14 residues. Germline V lookup: CDR1 SGHRS, CDR2 YFSETQ.

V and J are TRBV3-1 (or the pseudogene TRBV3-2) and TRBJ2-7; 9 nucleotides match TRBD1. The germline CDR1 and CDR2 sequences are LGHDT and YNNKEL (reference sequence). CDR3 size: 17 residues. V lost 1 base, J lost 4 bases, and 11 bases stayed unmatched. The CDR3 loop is CASSQASTGTGRYEQYF. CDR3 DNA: TGTGCCAGCAGCCAAGCTTCCACCGGGACAGGGAGATACGAGCAGTACTTC.